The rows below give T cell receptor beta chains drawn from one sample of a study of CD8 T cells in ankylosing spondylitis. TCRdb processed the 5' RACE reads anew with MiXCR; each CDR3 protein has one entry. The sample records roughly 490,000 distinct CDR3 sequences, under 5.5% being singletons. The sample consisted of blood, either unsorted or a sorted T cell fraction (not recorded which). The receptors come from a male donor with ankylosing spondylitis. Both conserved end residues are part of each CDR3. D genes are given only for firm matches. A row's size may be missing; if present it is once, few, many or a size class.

CDR3 protein: CASSLWVSRQETQYF; CDR3 DNA: TGTGCCAGCAGTTTATGGGTTAGTCGCCAAGAGACCCAGTACTTC; clone size: many; D gene: .; V gene: TRBV28; J gene: TRBJ2-5
CDR3 protein: CASSQDQAISAFF; CDR3 DNA: TGCGCCAGCAGCCAAGATCAGGCGATTTCGGCGTTCTTC; clone size: many; D gene: .; V gene: TRBV4-1; J gene: TRBJ2-1
CDR3 protein: CATRGQGYNEQFF; CDR3 DNA: TGCGCCACCCGGGGACAGGGCTACAATGAGCAGTTCTTC; clone size: many; D gene: TRBD1; V gene: TRBV5-1; J gene: TRBJ2-1
CDR3 protein: CASSRNHRVTDTQYF; CDR3 DNA: TGCGCCAGCAGCCGAAATCACAGGGTCACAGATACGCAGTATTTT; clone size: many; D gene: .; V gene: TRBV4-3; J gene: TRBJ2-3
CDR3 protein: CASSLGGTRSTDTQYF; CDR3 DNA: TGTGCCAGCAGCTTAGGGGGGACTCGAAGCACAGATACGCAGTATTTT; clone size: many; D gene: .; V gene: TRBV7-9; J gene: TRBJ2-3
CDR3 protein: CASSFQGSLETQYF; CDR3 DNA: TGTGCCAGCAGTTTCCAGGGATCCCTAGAGACCCAGTACTTC; clone size: many; D gene: .; V gene: TRBV27; J gene: TRBJ2-5
CDR3 protein: CASSFSNLYEQYF; CDR3 DNA: TGTGCCAGCAGCTTCTCCAATTTATACGAGCAGTACTTC; clone size: many; D gene: .; V gene: TRBV7-2; J gene: TRBJ2-7
CDR3 protein: CASSFGPQETQYF; CDR3 DNA: TGCGCCAGCAGCTTCGGCCCGCAAGAGACCCAGTACTTC; clone size: many; D gene: .; V gene: TRBV5-1; J gene: TRBJ2-5
CDR3 protein: CASSLKTGSETQYF; CDR3 DNA: TGTGCCAGCAGTTTGAAGACGGGGTCAGAGACCCAGTACTTC; clone size: many; D gene: .; V gene: TRBV28; J gene: TRBJ2-5
CDR3 protein: CASSAGLAMTETQYF; CDR3 DNA: TGTGCCAGCAGCGCCGGACTAGCGATGACAGAGACCCAGTACTTC; clone size: many; D gene: TRBD2; V gene: TRBV9; J gene: TRBJ2-5
CDR3 protein: CASSNSDSSHTYEQYF; CDR3 DNA: TGTGCCAGCAGTAACTCCGACAGTAGCCACACCTACGAGCAGTACTTC; clone size: few; D gene: .; V gene: TRBV25-1; J gene: TRBJ2-7
CDR3 protein: CSVVPDKGYGYTF; CDR3 DNA: TGCAGCGTTGTACCGGACAAAGGCTATGGCTACACCTTC; clone size: many; D gene: .; V gene: TRBV29-1; J gene: TRBJ1-2
CDR3 protein: CASSQGGLTSYEQYF; CDR3 DNA: TGTGCCAGCAGCCAAGGGGGACTTACCTCCTACGAGCAGTACTTC; clone size: many; D gene: .; V gene: TRBV4-2; J gene: TRBJ2-7
CDR3 protein: CSARVALTDTQYF; CDR3 DNA: TGCAGTGCTAGAGTAGCATTAACAGATACGCAGTATTTT; clone size: many; D gene: .; V gene: TRBV20-1; J gene: TRBJ2-3
CDR3 protein: CASIDTGLADDSYEQYF; CDR3 DNA: TGTGCCAGCATTGACACGGGACTAGCGGACGACTCCTACGAGCAGTACTTC; clone size: many; D gene: TRBD2; V gene: TRBV2; J gene: TRBJ2-7
CDR3 protein: CASSPRKTSGRWETQYF; CDR3 DNA: TGTGCCAGCTCACCACGGAAGACTAGCGGGAGGTGGGAGACCCAGTACTTC; clone size: .; D gene: TRBD2; V gene: TRBV18; J gene: TRBJ2-5
CDR3 protein: CASSARLGAPLHF; CDR3 DNA: TGTGCCAGCAGCGCTCGCCTCGGTGCACCCCTCCACTTT; clone size: many; D gene: .; V gene: TRBV9; J gene: TRBJ1-6
CDR3 protein: CASSYSIKGNEQYF; CDR3 DNA: TGTGCCAGCAGTTACTCGATAAAGGGTAACGAGCAGTACTTC; clone size: many; D gene: .; V gene: TRBV6-5; J gene: TRBJ2-7
CDR3 protein: CASSGFWTFYSNQPQHF; CDR3 DNA: TGTGCCAGCAGTGGTTTTTGGACATTTTATAGCAATCAGCCCCAGCATTTT; clone size: many; D gene: .; V gene: TRBV12-3/TRBV12-4; J gene: TRBJ1-5
CDR3 protein: CASSLTGSLEKLFF; CDR3 DNA: TGTGCCAGCAGCTTGACAGGGTCGCTTGAAAAACTGTTTTTT; clone size: many; D gene: .; V gene: TRBV5-6; J gene: TRBJ1-4
CDR3 protein: CASSLGRIYEQYF; CDR3 DNA: TGTGCCAGCAGCTTAGGACGGATCTACGAGCAGTACTTC; clone size: few; D gene: .; V gene: TRBV7-2; J gene: TRBJ2-7
CDR3 protein: CASSQDSIATYEQYF; CDR3 DNA: TGCGCCAGCAGCCAAGACAGTATAGCGACCTACGAGCAGTACTTC; clone size: many; D gene: .; V gene: TRBV4-1; J gene: TRBJ2-7
CDR3 protein: CSARAGANSNQPQHF; CDR3 DNA: TGCAGTGCTAGAGCAGGGGCTAATAGCAATCAGCCCCAGCATTTT; clone size: many; D gene: .; V gene: TRBV20-1; J gene: TRBJ1-5
CDR3 protein: CSALGTLPAGGPEDEQFF; CDR3 DNA: TGCAGTGCCCTTGGGACGCTCCCCGCGGGGGGGCCGGAAGATGAGCAGTTCTTC; clone size: few; D gene: TRBD2; V gene: TRBV20-1; J gene: TRBJ2-1
CDR3 protein: CASSSSGTRAWNEQFF; CDR3 DNA: TGTGCCAGCAGCTCCTCCGGGACTAGGGCTTGGAATGAGCAGTTCTTC; clone size: .; D gene: TRBD2; V gene: TRBV7-2; J gene: TRBJ2-1
CDR3 protein: CATSRGQGVSNQPQHF; CDR3 DNA: TGTGCCACCAGCAGAGGACAGGGGGTAAGCAATCAGCCCCAGCATTTT; clone size: many; D gene: TRBD1; V gene: TRBV15; J gene: TRBJ1-5
CDR3 protein: CASSPAGQEYEQYF; CDR3 DNA: TGTGCCAGCAGCCCCGCAGGTCAGGAGTACGAGCAGTACTTC; clone size: many; D gene: .; V gene: TRBV4-2; J gene: TRBJ2-7
CDR3 protein: CAISGSYEQYF; CDR3 DNA: TGTGCCATTAGCGGATCCTACGAGCAGTACTTC; clone size: many; D gene: .; V gene: TRBV7-9; J gene: TRBJ2-7
CDR3 protein: CSARRDQYNEQFF; CDR3 DNA: TGCAGTGCTAGACGGGATCAGTACAATGAGCAGTTCTTC; clone size: many; D gene: .; V gene: TRBV20-1; J gene: TRBJ2-1
CDR3 protein: CSAPTTTYEQYF; CDR3 DNA: TGCAGTGCGCCGACAACGACCTACGAGCAGTACTTC; clone size: few; D gene: .; V gene: TRBV20-1; J gene: TRBJ2-7
CDR3 protein: CASSLSLAGYETQYF; CDR3 DNA: TGTGCCAGCAGTTTATCTCTAGCGGGATATGAGACCCAGTACTTC; clone size: many; D gene: TRBD2; V gene: TRBV27; J gene: TRBJ2-5
CDR3 protein: CSVLGGTSGNTIYF; CDR3 DNA: TGCAGCGTTCTCGGGGGGACCTCTGGAAACACCATATATTTT; clone size: many; D gene: .; V gene: TRBV29-1; J gene: TRBJ1-3
CDR3 protein: CATSGGDWFF; CDR3 DNA: TGTGCCACCAGTGGAGGGGATTGGTTCTTC; clone size: many; D gene: .; V gene: TRBV24-1; J gene: TRBJ2-1
CDR3 protein: CASSPRDSPLHF; CDR3 DNA: TGTGCCAGCAGCCCCAGGGATTCACCCCTCCACTTT; clone size: many; D gene: .; V gene: TRBV12-3/TRBV12-4; J gene: TRBJ1-6
CDR3 protein: CSAREQGLYWNTIYF; CDR3 DNA: TGCAGCGCCCGAGAACAGGGTCTATATTGGAACACCATATATTTT; clone size: few; D gene: .; V gene: TRBV29-1; J gene: TRBJ1-3
CDR3 protein: CASSRTGTAFSGANVLTF; CDR3 DNA: TGTGCCAGCAGCCGTACCGGGACGGCTTTCTCTGGGGCCAACGTCCTGACTTTC; clone size: few; D gene: .; V gene: TRBV11-2; J gene: TRBJ2-6
CDR3 protein: CASSPTPQGSPDTQYF; CDR3 DNA: TGTGCCAGCAGCCCCACCCCCCAAGGGAGTCCAGATACGCAGTATTTT; clone size: many; D gene: .; V gene: TRBV7-2; J gene: TRBJ2-3
CDR3 protein: CASGLGGDGEKLFF; CDR3 DNA: TGTGCCAGCGGCCTAGGGGGGGACGGCGAAAAACTGTTTTTT; clone size: many; D gene: .; V gene: TRBV2; J gene: TRBJ1-4